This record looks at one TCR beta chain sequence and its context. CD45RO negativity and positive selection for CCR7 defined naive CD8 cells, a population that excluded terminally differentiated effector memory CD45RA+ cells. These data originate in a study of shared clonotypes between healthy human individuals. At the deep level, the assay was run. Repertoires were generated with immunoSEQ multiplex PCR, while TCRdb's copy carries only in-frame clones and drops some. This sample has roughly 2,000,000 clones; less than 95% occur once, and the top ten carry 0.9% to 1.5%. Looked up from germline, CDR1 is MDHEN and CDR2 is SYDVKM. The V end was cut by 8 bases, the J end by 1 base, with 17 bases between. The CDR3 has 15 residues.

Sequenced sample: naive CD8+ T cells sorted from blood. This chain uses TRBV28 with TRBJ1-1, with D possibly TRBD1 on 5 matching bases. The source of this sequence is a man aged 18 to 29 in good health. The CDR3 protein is CASLGRGHSNTEAFF. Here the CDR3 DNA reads TGTGCCAGCCTGGGCCGAGGACATTCGAACACTGAAGCTTTCTTT. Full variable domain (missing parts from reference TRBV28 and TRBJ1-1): DVKVTQSSRYLVKRTGEKVFLECVQDMDHENMFWYRQDPGLGLRLIYFSYDVKMKEKGDIPEGYSVSREKKERFSLILESASTNQTSMYLCASLGRGHSNTEAFFGQGTRLTVV.